The source of this T cell receptor beta chain is a study of Graves' ophthalmopathy and Graves' hyperthyroidism. There are many counts of this clonotype. Scientists amplified the TCR beta CDR3 regions from RNA transcripts. The authors performed first-round RT-PCR with HTBI primers and then a second-round multiplex PCR. TCRdb re-called the multiplex PCR reads with MiXCR, one entry per CDR3 protein. The sample has 1 million to 1.3 million distinct CDR3 sequences, about 38% seen once. Ages of hyperthyroidism patients ran from 18 to 65, and their diagnoses were new, under 2 months' duration. V lost 0 bases and J lost 1, with 10 bases in between. The CDR3 sequence is 15 residues long. Germline assignment: CDR1 DFQATT and CDR2 SNEGSKA (reference sequence).

This chain uses TRBV20-1 with TRBJ1-3, with D possibly matching TRBD1 (5 bases). Sequencing input: peripheral blood or thyroid tissue (not recorded which). This sequence originates from an adult man with Graves' hyperthyroidism. The CDR3 region has the DNA TGCAGTGCTAGAGATTTAGGGGCGTCTGGAAACACCATATATTTT. Residues: CSARDLGASGNTIYF.